This T cell receptor beta chain was profiled in a study of cytomegalovirus exposure and HLA in healthy donors (dated by TCRdb to about 2017). Turning to the overall study: An earlier analysis of several hundred of the donors reported about 250 Gb of sequence data and 120 million or so unique TCR beta sequences from about 179 million T cells. Across around 400 genotyped donors of the cohort, an average of approximately 200,000 unique TCR beta nucleotide sequences per donor were sequenced, and roughly 18% of those sequences were non-productive. In addition to the first cohort of approximately 670 subjects, a separate validation cohort of about 120 different subjects was used. HLA typing included class I and class II loci at four-digit resolution. Around 330 gigabases of sequencing data and 91 million or so unique TCR sequences made up an early release that covered some 640 HLA-typed donors. The later analysis used no new phenotypic data to find candidate immune exposures, relying instead on TCR beta sequences and their occurrence across donors. Roughly 5 DR-DQ haplotypes were handled as single units for association and clustering, since linkage in the cohort was strong. The study profiled the T cell repertoires of about 720 subjects by immunosequencing and related them to cytomegalovirus serostatus. The study aimed to test whether cataloging public T cell receptors could reveal signatures of past pathogen exposure. The number of typed donors differed by locus: about 620-630 for A, B, C, DRB1 and DQB1; some 500 for DQA1; 600 to 610 for DPA1; and roughly 450 for DPB1. Among the approximately 400 genotyped donors, roughly 80% belonged to the genetic ancestry cluster associated with self-reported Caucasian donors. In a later analysis, previously published TCR beta repertoires from about 670 donors were re-analyzed and high-resolution HLA genotyping was added so that TCR occurrence patterns could be studied. Genome-wide SNP genotypes for about 65% of the 666 donors were used in a later genetic analysis, which treated that subset as a discovery cohort. In an earlier analysis of around 540 of the donors, high-throughput TCR beta sequencing was used to judge whether each TCR beta V gene segment behaved as functional or pseudogenic. To predict cytomegalovirus infection status, the study combined high-throughput TCR immunosequencing, statistical association of individual TCRs with disease status, and machine learning. Donor age, sex, ethnicity and CMV serostatus were compiled alongside the repertoire data. Every discovery cohort repertoire had been produced on one sequencing platform.

Points on this clone: Its antigen specificity is not known. No base qualities exist here, and no much larger clone lies one base off it.

The germline V and J ends show losses of 4 bases and 2 bases respectively, and no gene match explains 8 bases of the junction. Via the germline V gene, CDR1 is SGHDT and CDR2 YYEEEE. From the cysteine through the phenylalanine, the CDR3 covers 15 amino acids. CDR3 DNA is the only sequence kept; it has 45 bases, read in frame from the first base. The receptor library was made with the immunoSEQ multiplex PCR assay. For the multiplex PCR, a mixture combining 60 forward primers for TCR Vbeta segments and 13 reverse primers for TCR Jbeta segments was used. A multiplex PCR assay on genomic DNA amplified the CDR3 region of rearranged TCR beta genes. The Illumina HiSeq System was used to sequence the amplified TCR beta libraries as 87-base-pair reads. The paper's data handling went like this. Across the 700 or so repertoires, a later analysis counted approximately 75 million unique TCR beta chains, around 10 million of which were shared by at least two donors. Raw reads were error-corrected and collapsed into unique sequences with a nearest-neighbor algorithm that merged closely related sequences to remove PCR and sequencing errors. CDR3 sequences were aligned to IMGT reference sequences to assign V, D and J gene segments. For a sequence to be retained, a match of at least six nucleotides was required to both a V gene segment and a J gene segment. Rearrangements were classified as productive when the CDR3 lacked stop codons and remained in frame with V and J, and all other rearrangements were classified as non-productive. CDR3 was defined by IMGT convention, running from the second conserved V-encoded cysteine to the conserved J-encoded phenylalanine. The earlier analysis of some 540 of the donors excluded any sequence lacking an unambiguous match to a single V gene segment. An earlier analysis of several hundred of the donors called V segments functional above 56.7% productive rearrangements and segregating when the between-donor standard deviation exceeded 5%. A statistical classification framework was built for diagnosing cytomegalovirus status from the catalog of TCR beta chain sequences. In a later analysis, TCR nucleotide sequences were compared against IMGT/GENE-DB human TR gene sequences so that V and J genes could be assigned. Using the TCRdist pipeline, a later analysis assigned CDR3 sequences along with most-parsimonious VDJ recombination scenarios. In a later analysis, each TCR beta chain was defined by its CDR3 amino acid sequence together with its V-gene family, and reads without a unique V-gene family were excluded. In a later analysis, 450 to 600 highly shared, low-generation-probability nucleotide sequences were removed to address suspected cross-contamination and a sequencing artifact. In a later analysis, a clonal expansion index for each public chain was calculated from normalized within-repertoire ranks of inferred template counts. In a later analysis, generation probabilities were computed with a VDJ recombination model fitted to out-of-frame rearrangements, and the resulting probabilities were checked against IGoR. Hypergeometric tests were used in a later analysis to score TCR-TCR, TCR-HLA and TCR-CMV co-occurrence, with a repertoire-size bias correction applied to the TCR pairs. A later analysis estimated false discovery rates by permuting HLA or CMV assignments 20 times. A later analysis grouped co-occurring TCRs with DBSCAN, adding TCRdist sequence similarity when clustering within HLA-allele-positive subsets. Repertoires with fewer than 30,000 or more than 120,000 public chains were left out of co-occurrence clustering, as were five repertoires with anomalous nucleotide sharing. TCRdb provides this immuneACCESS table in a form limited to in-frame rearrangements. Some clones are lacking; in checked studies, under half of them reflect an unresolved V gene, and why the rest are absent is not known. The V and J calls and clone size come from that table; D and trimming were worked out from the DNA. The sample table lists over 150,000 clones, 79% of them with a count of one. The ten largest clones capture about 2% of the sample.

The investigation overall reported the following: For the cohort, immune exposure information was limited to CMV serostatus. In a later analysis, several top co-occurrence clusters were reported to appear linked to parvovirus B19, influenza, CMV and Epstein-Barr virus. An association between a missense DCLRE1C variant and V-gene and J-gene trimming of TCR beta chains was found in a later genetic analysis and replicated in an independent cohort. A further reported finding was that TCR beta sequences accurately predicted the HLA-A and HLA-B alleles for most subjects in the first cohort. The earlier analysis of about 600 of the donors excluded 15 to 20 rarely observed V segments, including chromosome 9 orphons, because counts were too low. The authors suggested that the approach could potentially be generalized to other disease states and immunological phenotypes. The study gave a list of some 150 TCR beta chains associated with cytomegalovirus. Only TCR beta chains were sequenced in this cohort, and the absence of alpha or paired-chain data limited detectable features. Roughly uniform sequencing depth across donors was assumed in presence/absence analyses, although this assumption may not hold. Because HLA typing was missing for some donors at each locus, association tests included only the typed subset. A later analysis associated around 16,000 TCR beta sequences with specific HLA alleles at a false discovery rate of 0.05. Most CMV-associated TCR beta chains appeared to be HLA-restricted in a later analysis, and the HLA associations seemed to be driven largely by CMV exposure. In a later analysis, TCR association rates were found to vary across HLA loci, with the most associated TCRs seen for DRB1 alleles and the fewest for HLA-C alleles. Most TCR sequences were seen in very few donors, while some public TCRs were found in many individuals. Some IMGT-functional V segments, including TRBV6-2 and TRBV6-3, could not be told apart with the 87-base-pair reads, so those segments were excluded. In an earlier analysis of a few hundred of the donors, most TCR beta V segments were observed in productive rearrangements about 87% or about 30% of the time, broadly matching IMGT annotations. In a later analysis, HLA-associated TCR beta chains showed more clonal expansion and lower generation probabilities than non-associated chains that were equally common. The classifier was reported to diagnose cytomegalovirus status with high specificity and sensitivity in both the original and validation cohorts. In vitro tests confirmed that a few of the cytomegalovirus-associated TCR beta chains recognize cytomegalovirus antigens. Linkage disequilibrium might explain the correlated functional status among segregating V segments, but an unknown experimental factor could not be ruled out. A cluster of highly shared sequence variants was judged likely to be a technical artifact of the sequencing pipeline. A later genetic analysis reported fewer N-insertions in productive TCRs among donors in an Asian-associated ancestry cluster than the roughly 700-donor mean. When HLA alleles, especially DR and DQ, strongly co-occurred, TCR associations were difficult to assign to individual alleles.

The cohort consisted of 600 to 750 healthy bone marrow donors. Cohort members were all nominally healthy when sampled, although unrecorded immune exposures were likely present. The donor tested CMV seronegative and was one of the 352 seronegative cohort members. A peripheral blood sample was collected from each donor, and TCR beta sequencing was performed on peripheral blood mononuclear cells. The Qiagen DNeasy Blood Extraction Kit was used to extract genomic DNA from the blood cell samples. The sample consisted of PBMCs. This clonotype was obtained from a middle-aged man in good health and CMV-seronegative. This receptor chain uses TRBV5-6 and TRBJ2-7; 8 bases in the middle match TRBD2. Here the CDR3 is given as CASSRRRREAYEQYF. At the DNA level, the sequence is TGTGCCAGCAGCCGGAGGAGGCGGGAGGCCTACGAGCAGTACTTC.